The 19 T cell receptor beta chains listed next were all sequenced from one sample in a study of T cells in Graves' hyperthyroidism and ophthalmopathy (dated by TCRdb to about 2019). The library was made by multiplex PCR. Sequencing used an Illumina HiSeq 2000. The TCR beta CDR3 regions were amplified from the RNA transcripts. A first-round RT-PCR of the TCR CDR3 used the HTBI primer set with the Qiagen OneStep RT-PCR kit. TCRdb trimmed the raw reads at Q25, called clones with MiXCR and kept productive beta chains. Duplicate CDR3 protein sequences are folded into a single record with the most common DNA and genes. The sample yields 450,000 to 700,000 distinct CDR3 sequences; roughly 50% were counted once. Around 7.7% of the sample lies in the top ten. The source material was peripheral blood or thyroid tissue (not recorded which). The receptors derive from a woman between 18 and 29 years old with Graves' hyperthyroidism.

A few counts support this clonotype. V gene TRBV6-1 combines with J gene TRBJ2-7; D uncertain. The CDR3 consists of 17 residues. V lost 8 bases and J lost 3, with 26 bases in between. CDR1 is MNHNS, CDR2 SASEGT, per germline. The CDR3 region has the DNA TGTGCCAGCTCACCAGGATTGAGTTCCGCCCGGTACTACGAGCAGTACTTC. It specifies CASSPGLSSARYYEQYF.

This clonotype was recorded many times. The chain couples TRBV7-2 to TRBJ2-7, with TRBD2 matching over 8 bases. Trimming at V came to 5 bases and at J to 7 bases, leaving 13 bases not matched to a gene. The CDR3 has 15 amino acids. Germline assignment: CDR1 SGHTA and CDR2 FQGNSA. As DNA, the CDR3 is TGTGCCAGCAGCAATGGTGAGCGGGAGACAAATGAGCAGTACTTC. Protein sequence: CASSNGERETNEQYF.

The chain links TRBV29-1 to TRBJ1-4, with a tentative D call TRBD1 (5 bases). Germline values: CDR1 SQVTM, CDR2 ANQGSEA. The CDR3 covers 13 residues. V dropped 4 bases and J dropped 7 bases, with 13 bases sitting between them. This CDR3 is CSVGVGVSEKLFF. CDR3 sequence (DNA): TGCAGCGTTGGGGTAGGGGTGTCTGAAAAACTGTTTTTT.

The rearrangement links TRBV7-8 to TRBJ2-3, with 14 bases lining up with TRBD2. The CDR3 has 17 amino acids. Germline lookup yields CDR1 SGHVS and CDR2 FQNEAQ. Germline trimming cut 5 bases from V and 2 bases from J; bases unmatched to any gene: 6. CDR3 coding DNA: TGTGCCAGCAGCCCAGGGACTAGCGGGGGTCTCACAGATACGCAGTATTTT. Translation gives CASSPGTSGGLTDTQYF.

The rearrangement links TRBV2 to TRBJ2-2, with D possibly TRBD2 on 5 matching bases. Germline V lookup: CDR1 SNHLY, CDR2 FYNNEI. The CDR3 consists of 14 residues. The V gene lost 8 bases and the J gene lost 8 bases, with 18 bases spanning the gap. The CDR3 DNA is TGTGCCAGCGGAGGAACTCGGGCCAGAGGGGAGCTGTTTTTT. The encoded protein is CASGGTRARGELFF.

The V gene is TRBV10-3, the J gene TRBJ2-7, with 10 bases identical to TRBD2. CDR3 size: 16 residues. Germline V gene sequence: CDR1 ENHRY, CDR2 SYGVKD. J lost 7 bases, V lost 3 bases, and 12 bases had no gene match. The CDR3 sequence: CAISESSGSDAGEQYF. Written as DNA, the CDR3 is TGTGCCATCAGTGAATCTAGCGGGAGCGATGCCGGGGAGCAGTACTTC.

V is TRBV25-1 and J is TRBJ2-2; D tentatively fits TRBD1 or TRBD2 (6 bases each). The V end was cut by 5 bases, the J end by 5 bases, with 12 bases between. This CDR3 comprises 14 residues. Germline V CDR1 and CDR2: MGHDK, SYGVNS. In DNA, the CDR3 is TGTGCCAGCAGTCCGGGGGCGCAGACCGGGGAGCTGTTTTTT. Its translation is CASSPGAQTGELFF.

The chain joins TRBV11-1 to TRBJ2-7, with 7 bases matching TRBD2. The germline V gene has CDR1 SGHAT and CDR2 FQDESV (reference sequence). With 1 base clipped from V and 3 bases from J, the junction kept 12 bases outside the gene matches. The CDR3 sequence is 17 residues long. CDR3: CASSLGPEEAGIYEQYF. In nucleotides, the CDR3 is TGTGCCAGCAGCTTAGGCCCGGAGGAAGCGGGGATCTACGAGCAGTACTTC.

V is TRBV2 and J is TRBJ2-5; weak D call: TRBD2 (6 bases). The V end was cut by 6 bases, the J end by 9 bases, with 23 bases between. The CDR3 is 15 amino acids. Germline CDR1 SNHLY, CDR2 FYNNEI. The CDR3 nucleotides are TGTGCCAGCAGGGATGGGGGGTCGGGCAATCAGCCCCAGTACTTC. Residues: CASRDGGSGNQPQYF.

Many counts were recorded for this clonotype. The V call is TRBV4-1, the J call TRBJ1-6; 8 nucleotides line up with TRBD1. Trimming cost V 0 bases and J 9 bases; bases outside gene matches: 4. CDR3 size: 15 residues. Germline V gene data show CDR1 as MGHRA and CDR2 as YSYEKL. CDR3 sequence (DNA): TGCGCCAGCAGCCAAGAGTGGACAGGGCTTTCACCCCTCCACTTT. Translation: CASSQEWTGLSPLHF.

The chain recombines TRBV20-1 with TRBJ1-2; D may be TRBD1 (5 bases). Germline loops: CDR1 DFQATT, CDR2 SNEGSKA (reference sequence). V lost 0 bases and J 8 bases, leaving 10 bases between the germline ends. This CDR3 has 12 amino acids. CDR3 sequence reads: CSARDRAGGYTF. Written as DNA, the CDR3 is TGCAGTGCTAGAGATCGGGCAGGGGGCTACACCTTC.

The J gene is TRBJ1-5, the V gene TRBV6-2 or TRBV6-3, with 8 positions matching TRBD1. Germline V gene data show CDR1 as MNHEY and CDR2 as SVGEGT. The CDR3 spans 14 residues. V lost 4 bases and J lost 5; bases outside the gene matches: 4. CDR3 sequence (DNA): TGTGCCAGCAGTTTGGGACAGGTAGATCAGCCCCAGCATTTT. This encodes CASSLGQVDQPQHF.

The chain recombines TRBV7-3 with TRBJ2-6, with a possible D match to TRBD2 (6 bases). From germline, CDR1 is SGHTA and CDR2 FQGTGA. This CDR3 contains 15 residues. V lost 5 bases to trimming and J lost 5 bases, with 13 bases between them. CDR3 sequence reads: CASSQPGGRANVLTF. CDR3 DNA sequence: TGTGCCAGCAGCCAACCAGGCGGGAGGGCCAACGTCCTGACTTTC.

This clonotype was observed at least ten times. CDR3 residues: CASSLYGGWETQYF. The CDR3 DNA follows: TGTGCCAGCAGCTTGTACGGGGGATGGGAGACCCAGTACTTC. The chain has TRBV5-8 and TRBJ2-5, with D perhaps TRBD2 (6 bases). The CDR3 spans 14 residues. Germline CDR1 is SGHTS and CDR2 is YDEGEE. V was pared by 1 base and J by 5 bases, with 12 bases between. Combining the CDR3 with reference TRBV5-8 and TRBJ2-5 gives the whole variable domain EAGVTQSPTHLIKTRGQQATLRCSPISGHTSVYWYQQALGLGLQFLLWYDEGEERNRGNFPPRFSGRQFPNYSSELNVNALELEDSALYLCASSLYGGWETQYFGPGTRLLVL.

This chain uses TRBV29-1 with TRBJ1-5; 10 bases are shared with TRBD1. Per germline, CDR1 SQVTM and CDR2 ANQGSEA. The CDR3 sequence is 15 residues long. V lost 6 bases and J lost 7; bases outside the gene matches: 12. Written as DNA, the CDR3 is TGCAGCGTAGGGACAGGGGAGGATTACGAGCAGCCCCAGCATTTT. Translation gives CSVGTGEDYEQPQHF.

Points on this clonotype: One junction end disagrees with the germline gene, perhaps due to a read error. CDR3 sequence (DNA): TGTGCCAGCAGACCCCGGGGACAGACTTTT. This gives the protein CASRPRGQTF. The chain couples TRBV7-9 to TRBJ2-2; TRBD1 matches 7 bases. Germline V gene data show CDR1 as SEHNR and CDR2 as FQNEAQ (reference sequence). There are 10 residues in the CDR3.

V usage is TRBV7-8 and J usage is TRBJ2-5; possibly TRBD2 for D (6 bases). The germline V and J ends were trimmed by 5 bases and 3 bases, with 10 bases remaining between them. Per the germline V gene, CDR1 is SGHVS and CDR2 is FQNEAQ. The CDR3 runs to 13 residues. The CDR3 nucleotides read TGTGCCAGCAGCCGGACTACGAAAGAGACCCAGTACTTC. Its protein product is CASSRTTKETQYF.

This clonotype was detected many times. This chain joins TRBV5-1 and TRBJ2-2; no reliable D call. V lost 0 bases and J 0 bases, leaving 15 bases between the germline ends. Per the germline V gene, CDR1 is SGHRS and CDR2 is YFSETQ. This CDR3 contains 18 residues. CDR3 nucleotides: TGCGCCAGCAGCTTGGCCGTGGTTGACTTATCGAACACCGGGGAGCTGTTTTTT. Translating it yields CASSLAVVDLSNTGELFF.

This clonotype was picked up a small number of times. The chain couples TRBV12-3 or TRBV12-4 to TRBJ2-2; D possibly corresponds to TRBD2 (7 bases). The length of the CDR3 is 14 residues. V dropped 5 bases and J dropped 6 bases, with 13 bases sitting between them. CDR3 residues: CASSRLGGPGELFF. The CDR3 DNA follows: TGTGCCAGCAGTCGCCTGGGGGGGCCCGGGGAGCTGTTTTTT.